These T cell receptor beta chains were read from a single sample in a study of blood T cell repertoires in COVID-19. The protocol was immunoSEQ multiplex PCR, while the TCRdb copy is restricted to in-frame clones and leaves out a portion. The sample has some 120,000 clones, approximately 83% seen once. The sequenced material came from peripheral blood. These receptors were collected from a man in his sixties with acute or convalescent COVID-19. CDR3s include the opening cysteine and the closing phenylalanine or tryptophan. Fields, in order: V gene, D gene, J gene, clone size, CDR3 DNA, CDR3 protein. D genes are given only for firm matches. Clone size, where shown, is once, few, many, or a class for clones that have expanded.

TRBV15	.	TRBJ2-2	.	TGTGCCACCAGCAGAGAGAGGGACACCGGGGAGCTGTTTTTT	CATSRERDTGELFF
TRBV15	.	TRBJ2-2	.	TGTGCCACCAGCAGAGCCGGGACTTCGAACACCGGGGAGCTGTTTTTT	CATSRAGTSNTGELFF
TRBV6-5	.	TRBJ1-1	.	TGTGCCAGCAGGCTTGGAGCGGGTGAAGCTTTCTTT	CASRLGAGEAFF
TRBV28	TRBD1	TRBJ2-7	.	TGTGCCAGCAGTTTAGGGGCAGGGGGAAACTACGAGCAGTACTTC	CASSLGAGGNYEQYF
TRBV7-9	.	TRBJ2-2	few	TGTGCCAGCAGCTTCGCGGGGCGGGAGCTGTTTTTT	CASSFAGRELFF
TRBV4-1	TRBD1	TRBJ1-2	.	TGCGCCAGCAGCCAAGCGACAGGGGCACAGTATGGCTACACCTTC	CASSQATGAQYGYTF
TRBV18	TRBD1	TRBJ1-3	.	TGTGCCAGCTCATCTTCCGGGACAGGCTCTGGAAACACCATATATTTT	CASSSSGTGSGNTIYF
TRBV5-1	TRBD2	TRBJ2-7	.	TGCGCCAGCAGCGGGGGGACTAGCGGGACGAGAGAGCAGTACTTC	CASSGGTSGTREQYF
TRBV7-9	.	TRBJ2-7	.	TGTGCCAGCAGCTTAAACCCAACAGGGATATACGCGCTCTACGAGCAGTACTTC	CASSLNPTGIYALYEQYF
TRBV6-5	TRBD1	TRBJ2-1	.	TGTGCCAGCAGTCCCCGACAGGGGTCCTACAATGAGCAGTTCTTC	CASSPRQGSYNEQFF
TRBV7-9	.	TRBJ2-5	few	TGTGCCAGCAGCCGGCTAGGCCGAGGAGAGACCCAGTACTTC	CASSRLGRGETQYF
TRBV28	.	TRBJ1-5	.	TGTGCCAGCAGTCAGGGTACCGATCAGCCCCAGCATTTT	CASSQGTDQPQHF
TRBV6-5	TRBD2	TRBJ2-7	few	TGTGCCAGCAGAATCACTAGCGGGAAGTCCTACGAGCAGTACTTC	CASRITSGKSYEQYF